Listed below are T cell receptor beta chains from one sample, sequenced in a study of shared clonotypes between healthy human individuals. Repertoires were generated with immunoSEQ multiplex PCR, while TCRdb's copy carries only in-frame clones and drops some. The sample records 2 million to 2.5 million clones, under 95% being singletons. Sequenced material: naive CD4+ T cells from PBMCs. The source of these receptors is a man younger than 35 in good health. Some clones in this sample may be carry-over from other donors' samples. The CDR3 runs from the conserved cysteine through the conserved F or W. The D gene is left open where the match is weak. Only part of the rows carry a size: once, few, many, or a class if the clone is expanded.

D gene	V gene	clone size	J gene	CDR3 protein	CDR3 DNA
-	TRBV7-9	-	TRBJ1-1	CASSLRLGLAAFF	TGTGCCAGCAGCTTAAGGCTGGGTTTAGCAGCTTTCTTT
-	TRBV11-3	-	TRBJ2-1	CASSPHWRSYNEQFF	TGTGCCAGCAGCCCCCATTGGCGGTCCTACAATGAGCAGTTCTTC
-	TRBV7-9	-	TRBJ2-5	CASSLEIAAETQYF	TGTGCCAGCAGCTTGGAAATCGCCGCTGAGACCCAGTACTTC
TRBD1	TRBV19	-	TRBJ2-7	CASHNRGSGYEQYF	TGTGCCAGTCATAACAGGGGAAGCGGCTACGAGCAGTACTTC
-	TRBV7-9	-	TRBJ1-4	CASSAGGEKLFF	TGTGCCAGCAGTGCGGGAGGGGAAAAACTGTTTTTT
TRBD1	TRBV6-5	-	TRBJ1-1	CATPPGQGMNTEAFF	TGTGCCACCCCTCCGGGACAGGGGATGAACACTGAAGCTTTCTTT
TRBD2	TRBV9	-	TRBJ2-1	CASSVSSGHYNEQFF	TGTGCCAGCAGCGTGTCTAGCGGCCACTACAATGAGCAGTTCTTC
-	TRBV7-3	-	TRBJ2-2	CASSLGRAGELFF	TGTGCCAGCAGCTTAGGAAGGGCCGGGGAGCTGTTTTTT
-	TRBV29-1	-	TRBJ1-1	CSVETALNTEAFF	TGCAGCGTTGAAACAGCGCTTAACACTGAAGCTTTCTTT
-	TRBV5-1	few	TRBJ2-5	CASSLASETQYF	TGCGCCAGCAGCTTAGCGTCAGAGACCCAGTACTTC
TRBD2	TRBV27	once	TRBJ2-1	CASSRSSGSLYNEQFF	TGTGCCAGCAGTAGATCAAGCGGGAGCCTCTACAATGAGCAGTTCTTC
-	TRBV19	-	TRBJ1-5	CASSLDRNQPQHF	TGTGCCAGTAGCCTAGACAGGAATCAGCCCCAGCATTTT
TRBD1	TRBV15	-	TRBJ2-5	CATSRGNGGTGQETQYF	TGTGCCACCAGCAGAGGGAACGGCGGGACAGGACAAGAGACCCAGTACTTC
-	TRBV19	-	TRBJ1-3	CASSMGVFSGNTIYF	TGTGCCAGTAGTATGGGGGTTTTCTCTGGAAACACCATATATTTT
-	TRBV5-1	-	TRBJ2-2	CASSVVPPGELFF	TGCGCCAGCAGCGTGGTCCCCCCCGGGGAGCTGTTTTTT
TRBD1	TRBV7-2	once	TRBJ2-3	CASSFDRGRDTQYF	TGTGCCAGCAGCTTTGACAGGGGGCGGGATACGCAGTATTTT
-	TRBV6-5	-	TRBJ1-2	CASSYSNRVAYGYTF	TGTGCCAGCAGTTACTCTAACAGGGTGGCCTATGGCTACACCTTC
-	TRBV2	-	TRBJ2-5	CASRSTPQPGEQYF	TGTGCCAGCAGATCGACTCCACAGCCCGGGGAGCAGTACTTC
-	TRBV30	-	TRBJ2-2	CAWRSFGELFF	TGTGCCTGGAGGTCTTTCGGGGAGCTGTTTTTT
-	TRBV10-3	-	TRBJ2-1	CAISETPGQKEQFF	TGTGCCATCAGTGAGACCCCGGGGCAAAAGGAGCAGTTCTTC
-	TRBV28	-	TRBJ2-7	CASSSPSSYEQYF	TGTGCCAGCAGCTCCCCCAGCTCCTACGAGCAGTACTTC
-	TRBV5-6	-	TRBJ1-5	CASSLRASSDLYNQPQHF	TGTGCCAGCAGCTTACGGGCCTCCTCAGACTTATACAATCAGCCCCAGCATTTT
-	TRBV7-9	-	TRBJ2-2	CASPLGGRNTGELFF	TGTGCCAGCCCCCTCGGAGGTCGGAACACCGGGGAGCTGTTTTTT
TRBD1	TRBV7-9	-	TRBJ1-4	CASRPGTGNEKLFF	TGTGCCAGCAGGCCCGGGACAGGAAATGAAAAACTGTTTTTT
TRBD1	TRBV6-1	-	TRBJ2-7	CASRPGTGVVEQYF	TGTGCCAGCAGACCCGGGACAGGGGTGGTGGAGCAGTACTTC
-	TRBV19	once	TRBJ1-5	CAATARGIGSQPQHF	TGTGCCGCCACCGCCCGGGGGATCGGAAGTCAGCCCCAGCATTTT
-	TRBV5-1	-	TRBJ1-1	CASSSQGPEAFF	TGCGCCAGCAGCTCCCAGGGGCCTGAAGCTTTCTTT
TRBD1	TRBV6-5	few	TRBJ1-1	CASSLRTGGTEAFF	TGTGCCAGCAGTTTGAGGACAGGGGGCACTGAAGCTTTCTTT
-	TRBV7-2	-	TRBJ1-3	CASSLVAGGNTIYF	TGTGCCAGCAGCTTAGTAGCGGGGGGAAACACCATATATTTT
TRBD1	TRBV19	-	TRBJ1-2	CASSQTGTNYGYTF	TGTGCCAGTAGTCAGACAGGGACTAACTATGGCTACACCTTC
TRBD2	TRBV7-8	-	TRBJ2-3	CASSHVGGRGSTDTQYF	TGTGCCAGCAGCCACGTGGGCGGGAGGGGGAGCACAGATACGCAGTATTTT
-	TRBV30	once	TRBJ2-6	CAWSVAGWPSGANVLTF	TGTGCCTGGAGTGTGGCGGGTTGGCCCTCTGGGGCCAACGTCCTGACTTTC
TRBD1	TRBV27	-	TRBJ2-7	CASGKTGPYEQYF	TGTGCCAGCGGAAAGACAGGGCCCTACGAGCAGTACTTC